This is a list of T cell receptor beta chains from one sample in a study of blood T cell repertoires in COVID-19. Only in-frame clones appear in the TCRdb table, and some are missing; sequencing was by immunoSEQ multiplex PCR. This table has more than 300,000 clones, more than 70% appearing once. The source material was PBMCs or T cells enriched from blood (not recorded which). Receptors originate from a middle-aged man in a cohort exposed to, infected with or recovered from COVID-19 (not recorded which). The CDR3 runs from the conserved cysteine through the conserved F or W. D genes are given only for firm matches. Clone size is shown for a subset of rows, as once, few, many or a class of expanded clone.

d_call: .; clone_size: .; cdr3_length: 13; v_call: TRBV7-9; j_call: TRBJ1-4; cdr3_nt: TGTGCCAGCAGCTTAGGCGGAAATGAAAAACTGTTTTTT; cdr3_aa: CASSLGGNEKLFF
d_call: .; clone_size: once; cdr3_length: 15; v_call: TRBV19; j_call: TRBJ2-7; cdr3_nt: TGTGCCAGTAGTACCGACGCCTATCAGGGGAACGAGCAGTACTTC; cdr3_aa: CASSTDAYQGNEQYF
d_call: TRBD1; clone_size: once; cdr3_length: 14; v_call: TRBV7-2; j_call: TRBJ2-7; cdr3_nt: TGTGCCAGCAGCTCCGGGACAGGGACAACTGGGCAGTACTTC; cdr3_aa: CASSSGTGTTGQYF
d_call: TRBD1; clone_size: .; cdr3_length: 13; v_call: TRBV4-2; j_call: TRBJ1-2; cdr3_nt: TGTGCCAGCAGCCAGGACAGGGCGGACGGCTACACCTTC; cdr3_aa: CASSQDRADGYTF
d_call: TRBD2; clone_size: .; cdr3_length: 15; v_call: TRBV19; j_call: TRBJ2-2; cdr3_nt: TGTGCCAGTAAACTAGCGGGAGTTAACACCGGGGAGCTGTTTTTT; cdr3_aa: CASKLAGVNTGELFF
d_call: .; clone_size: .; cdr3_length: 13; v_call: TRBV2; j_call: TRBJ1-1; cdr3_nt: TGTGCCAGCAGTGAAGCGCATACCCAGGGGGCTTTCTTT; cdr3_aa: CASSEAHTQGAFF
d_call: .; clone_size: .; cdr3_length: 14; v_call: TRBV27; j_call: TRBJ1-2; cdr3_nt: TGTGCCAGCAGTTTATACCTAGGGGCGCGGGGCTACACCTTC; cdr3_aa: CASSLYLGARGYTF
d_call: TRBD1; clone_size: .; cdr3_length: 16; v_call: TRBV23-1; j_call: TRBJ1-1; cdr3_nt: TGCGCCCGTTTCCGACAGGGGGCGCACACGAACACTGAAGCTTTCTTT; cdr3_aa: CARFRQGAHTNTEAFF
d_call: .; clone_size: .; cdr3_length: 13; v_call: TRBV10-1; j_call: TRBJ2-1; cdr3_nt: TGCGCCAGCAGTGAGTACAGGGCAAATGAGCAGTTCTTC; cdr3_aa: CASSEYRANEQFF
d_call: TRBD1; clone_size: .; cdr3_length: 13; v_call: TRBV7-2; j_call: TRBJ1-2; cdr3_nt: TGTGCCAGCAGCACCGGGACAGGGAGTGGCTACACCTTC; cdr3_aa: CASSTGTGSGYTF
d_call: .; clone_size: .; cdr3_length: 16; v_call: TRBV21-1; j_call: TRBJ1-2; cdr3_nt: TGTGCCAGCGCGCCTGGAGGACAGGGTAATATAAGTGGCTACACCTTC; cdr3_aa: CASAPGGQGNISGYTF
d_call: TRBD1; clone_size: few; cdr3_length: 15; v_call: TRBV13; j_call: TRBJ1-2; cdr3_nt: TGTGCCAGCAGCCCCGACAGGGGGCTACGGTATGGCTACACCTTC; cdr3_aa: CASSPDRGLRYGYTF
d_call: TRBD1; clone_size: .; cdr3_length: 15; v_call: TRBV19; j_call: TRBJ2-7; cdr3_nt: TGTGCCAGTAGTGACCCGGGGACAGGGGTCCCCGAGCAGTACTTC; cdr3_aa: CASSDPGTGVPEQYF
d_call: TRBD2; clone_size: .; cdr3_length: 16; v_call: TRBV9; j_call: TRBJ2-3; cdr3_nt: TGTGCCAGCAGCGTAGGGGACGGGGGACTAACAGATACGCAGTATTTT; cdr3_aa: CASSVGDGGLTDTQYF
d_call: .; clone_size: .; cdr3_length: 15; v_call: TRBV19; j_call: TRBJ1-1; cdr3_nt: TGTGCCAGTAGTTCCCGGACAGAATTGAACACTGAAGCTTTCTTT; cdr3_aa: CASSSRTELNTEAFF
d_call: TRBD2; clone_size: .; cdr3_length: 15; v_call: TRBV6-5; j_call: TRBJ2-3; cdr3_nt: TGTGCCAGCAGCCCGGGACTAGCAGGTTCAGATACGCAGTATTTT; cdr3_aa: CASSPGLAGSDTQYF
d_call: .; clone_size: .; cdr3_length: 16; v_call: TRBV2; j_call: TRBJ1-4; cdr3_nt: TGTGCCAGCACCCCCAGGGTTCTTGCAACTAATGAAAAACTGTTTTTT; cdr3_aa: CASTPRVLATNEKLFF
d_call: TRBD1; clone_size: .; cdr3_length: 15; v_call: TRBV3-1/TRBV3-2; j_call: TRBJ1-4; cdr3_nt: TGTGCCAGCAGACAGACAGGGGGCTCTAATGAAAAACTGTTTTTT; cdr3_aa: CASRQTGGSNEKLFF
d_call: .; clone_size: .; cdr3_length: 16; v_call: TRBV5-1; j_call: TRBJ2-3; cdr3_nt: TGCGCCAGCAGCTTGGAAGGCCGGACAGGCACAGATACGCAGTATTTT; cdr3_aa: CASSLEGRTGTDTQYF
d_call: TRBD1; clone_size: .; cdr3_length: 13; v_call: TRBV5-1; j_call: TRBJ2-7; cdr3_nt: TGCGCCAGCAGTCGGACAGGGGACTACGAGCAGTACTTC; cdr3_aa: CASSRTGDYEQYF
d_call: TRBD2; clone_size: .; cdr3_length: 14; v_call: TRBV28; j_call: TRBJ2-3; cdr3_nt: TGTGCCAGCAAGGCTAGCGGGAGAGCAGATACGCAGTATTTT; cdr3_aa: CASKASGRADTQYF
d_call: TRBD1; clone_size: .; cdr3_length: 18; v_call: TRBV11-2; j_call: TRBJ2-7; cdr3_nt: TGTGCCAGCAGCTCCGGCCCAACAGACAGGGGGCTTATCTACGAGCAGTACTTC; cdr3_aa: CASSSGPTDRGLIYEQYF
d_call: TRBD2; clone_size: .; cdr3_length: 17; v_call: TRBV5-1; j_call: TRBJ2-2; cdr3_nt: TGCGCCAGCAGCTTGGGTAGCGGGAGTCTGAACACCGGGGAGCTGTTTTTT; cdr3_aa: CASSLGSGSLNTGELFF
d_call: .; clone_size: .; cdr3_length: 15; v_call: TRBV5-4; j_call: TRBJ1-4; cdr3_nt: TGTGCCAGCAGCTCCGGGGGGGGGACTAATGAAAAACTGTTTTTT; cdr3_aa: CASSSGGGTNEKLFF
d_call: TRBD2; clone_size: once; cdr3_length: 16; v_call: TRBV3-1/TRBV3-2; j_call: TRBJ2-3; cdr3_nt: TGTGCCAGCAGCCAAGGACTAGCGGAAATCACAGATACGCAGTATTTT; cdr3_aa: CASSQGLAEITDTQYF
d_call: .; clone_size: .; cdr3_length: 13; v_call: TRBV18; j_call: TRBJ1-1; cdr3_nt: TGTGCCAGCCACGGGGGTCGGAACACTGAAGCTTTCTTT; cdr3_aa: CASHGGRNTEAFF
d_call: TRBD1; clone_size: .; cdr3_length: 17; v_call: TRBV7-8; j_call: TRBJ2-6; cdr3_nt: TGTGCCAGCAGCCCCGGGACAGTCGACTCTGGGGCCAACGTCCTGACTTTC; cdr3_aa: CASSPGTVDSGANVLTF